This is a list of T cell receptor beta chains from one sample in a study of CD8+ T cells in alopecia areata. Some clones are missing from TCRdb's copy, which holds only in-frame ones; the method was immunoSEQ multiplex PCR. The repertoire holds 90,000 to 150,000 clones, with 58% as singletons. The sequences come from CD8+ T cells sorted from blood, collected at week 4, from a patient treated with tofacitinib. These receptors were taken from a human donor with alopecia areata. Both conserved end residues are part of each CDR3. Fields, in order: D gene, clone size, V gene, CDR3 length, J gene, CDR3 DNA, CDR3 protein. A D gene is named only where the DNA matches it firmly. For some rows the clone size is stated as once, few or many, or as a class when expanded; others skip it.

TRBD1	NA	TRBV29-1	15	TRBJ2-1	TGCAGCGTTGATTACCGGGACAGGGAGGAAAATGAGCAGTTCTTC	CSVDYRDREENEQFF
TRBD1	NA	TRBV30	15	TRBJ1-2	TGTGCCTGGAGTGTACTCGGGACCCCAGGGGGTGGCTACACCTTC	CAWSVLGTPGGGYTF
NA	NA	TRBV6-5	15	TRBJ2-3	TGTGCCAGCAGGGCCACAGGGGGGGCTGCAGATACGCAGTATTTT	CASRATGGAADTQYF
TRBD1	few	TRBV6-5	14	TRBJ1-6	TGTGCCAGCAGTAGGGACAGCAATAATTCACCCCTCCACTTT	CASSRDSNNSPLHF
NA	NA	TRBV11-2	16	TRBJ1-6	TGTGCCAGCAGCTTAGAAGCCGTGGGGGGCAGTTCACCCCTCCACTTT	CASSLEAVGGSSPLHF
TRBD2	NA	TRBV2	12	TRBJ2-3	TGTGCCATGCGTACTAGCGCAGATACGCAGTATTTT	CAMRTSADTQYF
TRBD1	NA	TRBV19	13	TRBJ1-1	TGTGCCAGCCAGGACAGGCCGAACACTGAAGCTTTCTTT	CASQDRPNTEAFF
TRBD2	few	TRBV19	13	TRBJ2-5	TGTGCCAGTAGTATGGCGGGGGGAGAGACCCAGTACTTC	CASSMAGGETQYF
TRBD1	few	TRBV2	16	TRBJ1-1	TGTGCCAGCAGCCCATACATGGGACAGGTGAACACTGAAGCTTTCTTT	CASSPYMGQVNTEAFF
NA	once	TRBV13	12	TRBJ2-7	TGTGCCAGCAGCCCGATAGGGAACGAGCAGTACTTC	CASSPIGNEQYF
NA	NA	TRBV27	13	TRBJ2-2	TGTGCCAGCAGTTCCCAAGGGACCGGGGAGCTGTTTTTT	CASSSQGTGELFF
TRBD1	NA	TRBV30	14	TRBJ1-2	TGTGCCTGGAGTTCCGGCAGGGGGCTGTCTGGCTACACCTTC	CAWSSGRGLSGYTF
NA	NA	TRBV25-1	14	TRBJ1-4	TGTGCCAGCATCCTAGCGCCAATGGAGGAAAAACTGTTTTTT	CASILAPMEEKLFF
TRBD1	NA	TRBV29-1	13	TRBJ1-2	TGCAGCGTTGATACAGGGGGGGCCTATGGCTACACCTTC	CSVDTGGAYGYTF
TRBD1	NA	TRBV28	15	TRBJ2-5	TGTGCCAGCAGTTCCTGGGACAGGGGACAGGAGACCCAGTACTTC	CASSSWDRGQETQYF
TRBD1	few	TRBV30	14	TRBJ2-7	TGTGCCTGGAGTCCTGGGACAGGGGTCTACGAGCAGTACTTC	CAWSPGTGVYEQYF
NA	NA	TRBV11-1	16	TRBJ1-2	TGTGCCAGCAGCCTTCCGGACGGGTCTCCCGTCTATGGCTACACCTTC	CASSLPDGSPVYGYTF
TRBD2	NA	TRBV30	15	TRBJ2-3	TGTGCCTGGAGTTCACTAGCGGGGGGAAGGGATACGCAGTATTTT	CAWSSLAGGRDTQYF
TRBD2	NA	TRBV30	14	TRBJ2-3	TGTGCCTGGAGTGTAACGGGCGGGGGGGATACGCAGTATTTT	CAWSVTGGGDTQYF
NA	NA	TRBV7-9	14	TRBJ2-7	TGTGCCAGCAGCTTCCGGGACACCAGCTACGAGCAGTACTTC	CASSFRDTSYEQYF
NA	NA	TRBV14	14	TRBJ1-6	TGTGCCAGCAGCCAAGCCCAGGGATACTCACCCCTCCACTTT	CASSQAQGYSPLHF
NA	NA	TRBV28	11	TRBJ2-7	TGTGCCAGCAGTTCGAACTACGAGCAGTACTTC	CASSSNYEQYF
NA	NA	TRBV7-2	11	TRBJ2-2	TGTGCCAGCAGCTTAGCCGGGGAGCTGTTTTTT	CASSLAGELFF
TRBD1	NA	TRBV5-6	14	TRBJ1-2	TGTGCCAGCAGCTTGGGACAGGGGGCTAGTGGCTACACCTTC	CASSLGQGASGYTF
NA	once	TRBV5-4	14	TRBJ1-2	TGTGCCAGCAGCTTGTGGCAGGGAATAGGTGGCTACACCTTC	CASSLWQGIGGYTF
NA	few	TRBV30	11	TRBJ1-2	TGTGCCTGGACCGCCGGCTATGGCTACACCTTC	CAWTAGYGYTF
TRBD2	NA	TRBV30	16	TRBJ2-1	TGTGCCTGGAGTGTTTCCCTCAGCGGGGGGGCAAATGAGCAGTTCTTC	CAWSVSLSGGANEQFF
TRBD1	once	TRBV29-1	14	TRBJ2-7	TGCAGCGCAAACAGGGGGCCATCCTCCTACGAGCAGTACTTC	CSANRGPSSYEQYF
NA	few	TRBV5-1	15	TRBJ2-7	TGCGCCAGCAGCTTGGGTAGGTACCTCTCCTACGAGCAGTACTTC	CASSLGRYLSYEQYF
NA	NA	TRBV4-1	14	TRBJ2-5	TGCGCCAGCAGCCAAAGGACAAATCAAGAGACCCAGTACTTC	CASSQRTNQETQYF
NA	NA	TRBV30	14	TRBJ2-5	TGTGCCTGGAGTCTCACTTGGTACCAAGAGACCCAGTACTTC	CAWSLTWYQETQYF
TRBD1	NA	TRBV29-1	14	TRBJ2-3	TGCAGCGTCGTACAGGGGGAGTTGACAGATACGCAGTATTTT	CSVVQGELTDTQYF
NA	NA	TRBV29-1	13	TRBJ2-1	TGCAGCGGCCTGGGACACCTCTACAATGAGCAGTTCTTC	CSGLGHLYNEQFF
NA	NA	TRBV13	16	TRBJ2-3	TGTGCCAGCAGCCCCCCGACTAGTGTCGGCACAGATACGCAGTATTTT	CASSPPTSVGTDTQYF
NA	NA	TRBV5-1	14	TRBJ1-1	TGCGCCAGCAATAAGAAGGACATGAACACTGAAGCTTTCTTT	CASNKKDMNTEAFF
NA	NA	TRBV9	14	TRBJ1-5	TGTGCCAGCAGCGTAGGTGATAGCAATCAGCCCCAGCATTTT	CASSVGDSNQPQHF
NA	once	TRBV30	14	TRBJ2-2	TGTGCCTGGAGCATGGGTCGGAACACCGGGGAGCTGTTTTTT	CAWSMGRNTGELFF
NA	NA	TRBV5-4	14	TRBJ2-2	TGCGCCAGCAGCCAAGATCGGTCATCAGGGGAGCTGTTTTTT	CASSQDRSSGELFF
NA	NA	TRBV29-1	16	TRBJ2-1	TGCAGCGTAGCGGGTTCCCCCCGCCGGCAGAGAAATGAGCAGTTCTTC	CSVAGSPRRQRNEQFF
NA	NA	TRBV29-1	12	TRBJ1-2	TGCAGCGCACTAGGGACGGAGTATGGCTACACCTTC	CSALGTEYGYTF
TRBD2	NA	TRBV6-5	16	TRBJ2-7	TGTGCCAGCAGTTACTCTAGCGGGGGGTACTCCTACGAGCAGTACTTC	CASSYSSGGYSYEQYF
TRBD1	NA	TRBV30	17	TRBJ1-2	TGTGCCTGGGCTACCGGGACAGGGATCTTTTGGGGCTATGGCTACACCTTC	CAWATGTGIFWGYGYTF
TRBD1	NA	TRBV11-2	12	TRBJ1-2	TGTGCCAGCACTCAGGGGGCCTACGGCTACACCTTC	CASTQGAYGYTF
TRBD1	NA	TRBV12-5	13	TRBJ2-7	TGTGCTAGTGGGGCGGGACAGGGCTACGAGCAGTACTTC	CASGAGQGYEQYF
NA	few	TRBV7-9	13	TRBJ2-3	TGTGCCAGCAGCTTAATAAGGGCAGATACGCAGTATTTT	CASSLIRADTQYF
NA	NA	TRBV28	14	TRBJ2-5	TGTGCCAGCAGCCCCCGGGGTTTGGGTGAGACCCAGTACTTC	CASSPRGLGETQYF
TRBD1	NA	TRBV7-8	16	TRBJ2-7	TGTGCCAGCAGCCCATACCCCGGGACAGGTGCCTACGAGCAGTACTTC	CASSPYPGTGAYEQYF
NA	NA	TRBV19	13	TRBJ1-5	TGTGCCAGTAGTACAACGACATCTCAGCCCCAGCATTTT	CASSTTTSQPQHF
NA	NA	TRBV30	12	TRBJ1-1	TGTGCCTGGAGTTTGACAAGCAATGAAGCTTTCTTT	CAWSLTSNEAFF
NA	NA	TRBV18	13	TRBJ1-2	TGTGCCAGCTCACCGGCGACAATCGATGGCTACACCTTC	CASSPATIDGYTF
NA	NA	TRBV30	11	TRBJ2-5	TGTGCCGCGACCGGCGGGGAGACCCAGTACTTC	CAATGGETQYF
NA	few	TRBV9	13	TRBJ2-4	TGTGCCAGCAGCGTAGATGCAGGGAAGATTCAGTACTTC	CASSVDAGKIQYF
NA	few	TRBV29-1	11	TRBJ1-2	TGCAGCGGCCGTTCGGAGCTGGGCTACACCTTC	CSGRSELGYTF
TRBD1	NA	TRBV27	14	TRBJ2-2	TGTGCCAGCAAACAGGGGTTGGTCACCGGGGAGCTGTTTTTT	CASKQGLVTGELFF
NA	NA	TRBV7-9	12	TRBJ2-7	TGTGCCAGCAGCCTCCTCAGGCGCGAGCAGTACTTC	CASSLLRREQYF
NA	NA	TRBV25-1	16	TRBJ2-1	TGTGCCAGCAGTCCCACCTCAGGACTCCGGTACAATGAGCAGTTCTTC	CASSPTSGLRYNEQFF
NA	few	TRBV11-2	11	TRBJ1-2	TGTGCCAGCAGCTTAGCCAGGGGCTACACCTTC	CASSLARGYTF
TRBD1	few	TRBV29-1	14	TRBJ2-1	TGCAGCGTTGAAGACGGACAGGGGGCCGGTGAGCAGTTCTTC	CSVEDGQGAGEQFF
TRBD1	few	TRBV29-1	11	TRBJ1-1	TGCAGCGTTGAAGGGACAGGGCGAGCTTTCTTT	CSVEGTGRAFF
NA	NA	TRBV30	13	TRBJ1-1	TGTGCCTGGGAGGGATTGACGGGGACTGAAGCTTTCTTT	CAWEGLTGTEAFF